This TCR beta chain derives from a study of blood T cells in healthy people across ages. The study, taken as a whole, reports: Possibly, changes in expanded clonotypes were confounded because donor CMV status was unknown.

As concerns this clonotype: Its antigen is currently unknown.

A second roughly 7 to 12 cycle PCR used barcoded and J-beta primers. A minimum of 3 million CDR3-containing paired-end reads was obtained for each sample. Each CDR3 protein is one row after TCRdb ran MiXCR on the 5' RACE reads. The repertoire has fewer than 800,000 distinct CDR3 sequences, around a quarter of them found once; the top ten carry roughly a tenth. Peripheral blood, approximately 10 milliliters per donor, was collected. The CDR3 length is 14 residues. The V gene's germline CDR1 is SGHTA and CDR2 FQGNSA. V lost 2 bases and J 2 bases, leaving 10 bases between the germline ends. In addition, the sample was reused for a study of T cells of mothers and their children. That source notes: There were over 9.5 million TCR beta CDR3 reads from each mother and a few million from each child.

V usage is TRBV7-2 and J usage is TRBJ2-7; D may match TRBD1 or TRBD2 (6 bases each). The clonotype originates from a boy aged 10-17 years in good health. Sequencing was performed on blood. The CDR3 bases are TGTGCCAGCAGCTTACGACGGGGGCCCTACGAGCAGTACTTC. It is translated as CASSLRRGPYEQYF.